This T cell receptor beta chain was identified during a study of tissue T cells after allogeneic stem cell transplantation. Study background: Viable blood and marrow gave sorted CD3+ T cells if numbers allowed. Overall study results and limits: Blood and spleen captured only part of the tissue TCR repertoire. Few T cell clones were shared across patients, but motif clusters showed tissue-specific shared signatures. The patient cohort was small and clinically heterogeneous, with limited sampling depth.

Per the germline V gene, CDR1 is LNHDA and CDR2 is SQIVND (reference sequence). Trimming cost V 5 bases and J 5 bases; bases outside gene matches: 12. The CDR3 has 16 residues. With regard to this clone: The antigen is unknown.

Using immunoSEQ multiplex PCR, the repertoire was profiled, and TCRdb retains in-frame clones only, with some absent. The sample holds 25,000 to 35,000 clones, 65% to 90% seen once. This material consisted of blood, taken before transplantation. This TCR was recovered from a woman aged 18-49 years who later had graft-versus-host disease after an allogeneic stem cell transplant. The V gene is TRBV19, the J gene TRBJ1-1; 9 bases line up with TRBD1. The CDR3 loop reads CASSFLIGTGKTEAFF. The CDR3, as DNA: TGTGCCAGTAGTTTCCTGATTGGGACAGGGAAGACTGAAGCTTTCTTT.